This T cell receptor (beta chain) was observed in a study of control samples from healthy donors and cancer patients. The junction had 12 bases not matched to a gene; V was cut back by 3 bases and J by 9 bases. The CDR3 has 16 amino acids. Germline values: CDR1 LNHDA, CDR2 SQIVND (reference sequence). TCRdb's copy holds only in-frame clones and misses some; the assay was immunoSEQ multiplex PCR. The table has some 95,000 clones, 79% seen once. This sequence joins TRBV19 and TRBJ2-1, with 9 bases matching TRBD1. The clonotype comes from a woman aged 30 to 39 in good health. Material: blood. CDR3 sequence: CASSIRWTGVSGEQFF. The CDR3 DNA reads as TGTGCCAGTAGTATTCGGTGGACAGGGGTATCGGGTGAGCAGTTCTTC.